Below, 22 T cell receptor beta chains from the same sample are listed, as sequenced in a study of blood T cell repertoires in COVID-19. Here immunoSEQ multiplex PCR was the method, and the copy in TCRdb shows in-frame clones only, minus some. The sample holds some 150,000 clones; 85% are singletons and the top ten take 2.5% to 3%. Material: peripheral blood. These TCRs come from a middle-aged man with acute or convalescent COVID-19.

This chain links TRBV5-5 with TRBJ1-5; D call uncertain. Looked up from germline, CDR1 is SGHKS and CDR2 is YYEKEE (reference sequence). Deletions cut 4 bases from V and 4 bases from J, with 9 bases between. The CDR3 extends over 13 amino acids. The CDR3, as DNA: TGTGCCAGCAGCCCGACTGCTAATCAGCCCCAGCATTTT. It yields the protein CASSPTANQPQHF. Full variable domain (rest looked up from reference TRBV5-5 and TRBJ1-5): DAGVTQSPTHLIKTRGQQVTLRCSPISGHKSVSWYQQVLGQGPQFIFQYYEKEERGRGNFPDRFSARQFPNYSSELNVNALLLGDSALYLCASSPTANQPQHFGDGTRLSIL.

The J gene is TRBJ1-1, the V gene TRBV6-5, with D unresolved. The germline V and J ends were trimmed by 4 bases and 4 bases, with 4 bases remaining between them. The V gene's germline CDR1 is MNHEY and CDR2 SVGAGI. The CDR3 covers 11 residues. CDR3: CASSSFTEAFF. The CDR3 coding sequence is TGTGCCAGCAGTTCGTTCACTGAAGCTTTCTTT.

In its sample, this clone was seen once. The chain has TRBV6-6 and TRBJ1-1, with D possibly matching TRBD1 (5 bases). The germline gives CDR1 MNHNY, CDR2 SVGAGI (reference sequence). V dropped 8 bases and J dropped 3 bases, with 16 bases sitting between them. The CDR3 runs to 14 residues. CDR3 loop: CASVLGRHDTEAFF. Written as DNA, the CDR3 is TGTGCCAGCGTTTTGGGGCGTCACGACACTGAAGCTTTCTTT.

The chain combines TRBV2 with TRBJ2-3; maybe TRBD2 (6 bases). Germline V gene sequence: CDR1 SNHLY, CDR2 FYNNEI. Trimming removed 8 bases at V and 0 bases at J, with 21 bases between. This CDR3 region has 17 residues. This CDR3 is CASPRRETRASTDTQYF. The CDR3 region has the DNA TGTGCCAGCCCCAGGAGGGAGACACGGGCTAGCACAGATACGCAGTATTTT.

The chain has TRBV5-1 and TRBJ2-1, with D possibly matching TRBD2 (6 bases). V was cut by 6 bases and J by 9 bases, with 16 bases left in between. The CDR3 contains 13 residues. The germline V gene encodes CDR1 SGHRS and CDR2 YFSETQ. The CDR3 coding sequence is TGCGCCAGCAAGGTCGGGAGTCACGGTGAGCAGTTCTTC. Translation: CASKVGSHGEQFF.

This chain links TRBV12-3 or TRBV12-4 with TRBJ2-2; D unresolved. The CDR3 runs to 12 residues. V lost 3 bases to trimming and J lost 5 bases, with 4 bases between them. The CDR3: CASSFVTGELFF. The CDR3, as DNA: TGTGCCAGCAGTTTCGTGACCGGGGAGCTGTTTTTT.

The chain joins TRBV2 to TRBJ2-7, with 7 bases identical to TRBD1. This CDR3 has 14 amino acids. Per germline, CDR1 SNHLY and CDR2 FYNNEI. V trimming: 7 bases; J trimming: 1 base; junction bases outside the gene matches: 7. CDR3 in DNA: TGTGCCAGCATGGGTCAGGGGGTATCCTACGAGCAGTACTTC. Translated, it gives CASMGQGVSYEQYF.

CDR3: CASSDRDPGGGYTF. The CDR3 DNA follows: TGTGCCAGCAGCGACCGGGATCCCGGTGGAGGCTACACCTTC. The chain has TRBV7-9 and TRBJ1-2; D is ambiguous. CDR1 and CDR2 (germline): SEHNR, FQNEAQ (reference sequence). This CDR3 is built from 14 residues. Deletions cut 5 bases from V and 8 bases from J, with 18 bases between.

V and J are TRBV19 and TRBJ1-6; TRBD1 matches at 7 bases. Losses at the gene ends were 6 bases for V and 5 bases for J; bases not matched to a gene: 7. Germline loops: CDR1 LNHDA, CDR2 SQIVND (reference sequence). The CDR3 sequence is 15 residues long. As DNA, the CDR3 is TGTGCCAGTAGAAAGGTCGGACAGGATAATTCACCCCTCCACTTT. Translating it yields CASRKVGQDNSPLHF. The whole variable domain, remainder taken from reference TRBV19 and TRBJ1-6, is DGGITQSPKYLFRKEGQNVTLSCEQNLNHDAMYWYRQDPGQGLRLIYYSQIVNDFQKGDIAEGYSVSREKKESFPLTVTSAQKNPTAFYLCASRKVGQDNSPLHFGNGTRLTVT.

The CDR3 spells CASLQGADYGYTF. Here the CDR3 DNA reads TGTGCCAGTCTACAGGGGGCTGACTATGGCTACACCTTC. The chain joins TRBV12-3 or TRBV12-4 to TRBJ1-2; 9 bases agree with TRBD1. The J segment lost 3 bases and the V segment lost 9 bases, leaving 5 bases of the junction unmatched. This CDR3 comprises 13 residues.

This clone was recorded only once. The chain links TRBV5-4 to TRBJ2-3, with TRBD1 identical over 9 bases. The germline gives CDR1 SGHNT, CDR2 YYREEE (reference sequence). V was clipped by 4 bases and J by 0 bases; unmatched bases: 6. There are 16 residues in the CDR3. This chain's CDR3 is CASSATGGISTDTQYF. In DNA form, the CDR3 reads TGTGCCAGCAGCGCTACAGGGGGCATAAGCACAGATACGCAGTATTTT.

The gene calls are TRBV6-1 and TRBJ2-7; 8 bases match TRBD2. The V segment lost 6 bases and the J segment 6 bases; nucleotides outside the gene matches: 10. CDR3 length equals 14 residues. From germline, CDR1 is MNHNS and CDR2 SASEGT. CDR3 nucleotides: TGTGCCAGCAGCACGGGGGGGGGTAGGCCCGAGCAGTACTTC. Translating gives CASSTGGGRPEQYF.

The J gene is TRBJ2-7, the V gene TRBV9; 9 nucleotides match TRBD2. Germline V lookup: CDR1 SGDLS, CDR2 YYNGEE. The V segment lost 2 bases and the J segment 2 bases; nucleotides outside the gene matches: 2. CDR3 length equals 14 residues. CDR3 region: CASSVLAGTYEQYF. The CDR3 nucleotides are TGTGCCAGCAGCGTCCTAGCGGGAACCTACGAGCAGTACTTC.

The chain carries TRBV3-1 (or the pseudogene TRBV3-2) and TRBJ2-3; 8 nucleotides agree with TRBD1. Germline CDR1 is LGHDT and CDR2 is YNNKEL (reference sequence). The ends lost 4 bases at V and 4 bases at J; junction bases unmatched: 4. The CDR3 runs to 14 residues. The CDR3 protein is CASSLGTGADTQYF. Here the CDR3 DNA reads TGTGCCAGCAGCCTAGGGACAGGAGCAGATACGCAGTATTTT.

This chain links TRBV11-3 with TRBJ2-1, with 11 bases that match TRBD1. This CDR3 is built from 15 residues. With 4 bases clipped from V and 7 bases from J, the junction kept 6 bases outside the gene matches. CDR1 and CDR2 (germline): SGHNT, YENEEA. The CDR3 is CASSSPGQGGNEQFF. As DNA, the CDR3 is TGTGCCAGCAGCTCTCCGGGACAGGGGGGTAATGAGCAGTTCTTC. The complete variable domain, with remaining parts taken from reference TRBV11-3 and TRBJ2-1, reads EAGVVQSPRYKIIEKKQPVAFWCNPISGHNTLYWYLQNLGQGPELLIRYENEEAVDDSQLPKDRFSAERLKGVDSTLKIQPAELGDSAVYLCASSSPGQGGNEQFFGPGTRLTVL.

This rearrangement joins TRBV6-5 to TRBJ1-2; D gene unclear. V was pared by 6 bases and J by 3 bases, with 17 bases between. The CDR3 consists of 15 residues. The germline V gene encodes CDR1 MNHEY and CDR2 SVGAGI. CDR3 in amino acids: CASRPPPGTDYGYTF. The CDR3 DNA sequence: TGTGCCAGCAGACCCCCGCCGGGTACGGACTATGGCTACACCTTC.

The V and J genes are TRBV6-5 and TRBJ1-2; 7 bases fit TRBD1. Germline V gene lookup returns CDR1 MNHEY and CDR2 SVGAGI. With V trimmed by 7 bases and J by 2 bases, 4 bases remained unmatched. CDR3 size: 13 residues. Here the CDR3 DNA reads TGTGCCAGCACCGAGACAGGGAACTATGGCTACACCTTC. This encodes CASTETGNYGYTF.

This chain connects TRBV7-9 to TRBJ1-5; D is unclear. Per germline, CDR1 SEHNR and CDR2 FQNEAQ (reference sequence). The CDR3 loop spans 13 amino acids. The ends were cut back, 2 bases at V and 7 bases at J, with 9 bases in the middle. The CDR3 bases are TGTGCCAGCAGCTTACTCGCAGGACAGCCCCAGCATTTT. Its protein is CASSLLAGQPQHF. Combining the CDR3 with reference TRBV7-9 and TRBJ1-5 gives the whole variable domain DTGVSQNPRHKITKRGQNVTFRCDPISEHNRLYWYRQTLGQGPEFLTYFQNEAQLEKSRLLSDRFSAERPKGSFSTLEIQRTEQGDSAMYLCASSLLAGQPQHFGDGTRLSIL.

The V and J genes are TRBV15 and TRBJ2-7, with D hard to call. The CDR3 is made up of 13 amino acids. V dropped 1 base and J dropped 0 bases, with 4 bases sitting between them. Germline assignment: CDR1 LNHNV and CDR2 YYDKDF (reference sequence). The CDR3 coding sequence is TGTGCCACCAGCAGAGCCAACTCCTACGAGCAGTACTTC. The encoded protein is CATSRANSYEQYF. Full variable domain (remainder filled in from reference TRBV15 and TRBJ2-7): DAMVIQNPRYQVTQFGKPVTLSCSQTLNHNVMYWYQQKSSQAPKLLFHYYDKDFNNEADTPDNFQSRRPNTSFCFLDIRSPGLGDTAMYLCATSRANSYEQYFGPGTRLTVT.

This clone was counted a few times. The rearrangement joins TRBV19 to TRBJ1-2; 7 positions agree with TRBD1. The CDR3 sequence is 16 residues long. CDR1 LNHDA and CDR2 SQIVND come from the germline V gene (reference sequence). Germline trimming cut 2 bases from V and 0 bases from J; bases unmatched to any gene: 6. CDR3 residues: CASSIRQGWANYGYTF. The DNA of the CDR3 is TGTGCCAGTAGTATACGACAGGGATGGGCTAACTATGGCTACACCTTC.

The CDR3 here is CASSGPVGGYTF. In DNA form, the CDR3 reads TGTGCCAGCAGTGGGCCCGTGGGTGGCTACACCTTC. The rearrangement links TRBV12-3 or TRBV12-4 to TRBJ1-2; D gene uncertain. Between the trimmed V and J ends, which lost 5 bases and 7 bases, there was a span of 11 bases. This CDR3 has 12 residues.

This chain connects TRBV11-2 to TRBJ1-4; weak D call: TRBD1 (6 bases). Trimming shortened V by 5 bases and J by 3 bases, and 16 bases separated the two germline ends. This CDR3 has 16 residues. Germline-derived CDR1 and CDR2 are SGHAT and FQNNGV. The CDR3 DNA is TGTGCCAGCAGCCCCCTACAGGGAAAGCCTAATGAAAAACTGTTTTTT. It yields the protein CASSPLQGKPNEKLFF.